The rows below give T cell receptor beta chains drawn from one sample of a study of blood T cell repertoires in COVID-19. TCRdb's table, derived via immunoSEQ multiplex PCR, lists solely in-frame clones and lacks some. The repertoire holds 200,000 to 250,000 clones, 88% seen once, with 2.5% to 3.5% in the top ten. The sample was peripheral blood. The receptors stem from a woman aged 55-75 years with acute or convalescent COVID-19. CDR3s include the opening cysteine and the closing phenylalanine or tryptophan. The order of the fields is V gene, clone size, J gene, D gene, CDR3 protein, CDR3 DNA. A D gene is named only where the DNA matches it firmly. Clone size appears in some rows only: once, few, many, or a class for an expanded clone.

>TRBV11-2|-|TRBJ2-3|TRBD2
CASSLSGGAYADTQYF
TGTGCCAGCAGCTTAAGCGGGGGGGCCTACGCAGATACGCAGTATTTT
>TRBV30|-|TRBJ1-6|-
CAWRRTDLNSPLHF
TGTGCCTGGAGAAGGACAGATCTTAATTCACCCCTCCACTTT
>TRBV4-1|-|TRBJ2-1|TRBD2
CASSQGLAGAVSSYNEQFF
TGCGCCAGCAGCCAAGGATTAGCGGGGGCCGTAAGCTCCTACAATGAGCAGTTCTTC
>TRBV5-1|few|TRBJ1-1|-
CASSSKTVGETEAFF
TGCGCCAGCAGCTCCAAGACAGTGGGTGAGACTGAAGCTTTCTTT
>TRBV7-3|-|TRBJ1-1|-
CASSLSGGTEAFF
TGTGCCAGCAGCTTATCGGGGGGCACTGAAGCTTTCTTT
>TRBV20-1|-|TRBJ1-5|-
CSASAGYGGGNQPQHF
TGCAGTGCTAGTGCGGGGTATGGTGGCGGCAATCAGCCCCAGCATTTT
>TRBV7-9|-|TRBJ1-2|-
CASSLSMNFGYTF
TGTGCCAGCAGCTTAAGTATGAACTTTGGCTACACCTTC
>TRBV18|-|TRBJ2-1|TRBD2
CASSPPGLAGANEQFF
TGTGCCAGCTCACCACCGGGGCTAGCGGGAGCCAATGAGCAGTTCTTC
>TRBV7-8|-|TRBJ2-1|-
CASSFTVYNEQFF
TGTGCCAGCAGTTTTACGGTCTACAATGAGCAGTTCTTC
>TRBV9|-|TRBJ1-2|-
CASSFRTENYGYTF
TGTGCCAGCAGCTTCCGGACAGAGAACTATGGCTACACCTTC
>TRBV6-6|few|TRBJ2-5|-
CASSVATSQETQYF
TGTGCCAGCAGCGTCGCGACTTCCCAAGAGACCCAGTACTTC
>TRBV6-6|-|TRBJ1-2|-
CASSYGAGRAYGYTF
TGTGCCAGCAGTTACGGGGCAGGAAGGGCCTATGGCTACACCTTC
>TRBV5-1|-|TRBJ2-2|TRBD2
CASSLDSGRAGELFF
TGCGCCAGCAGCTTGGATAGCGGGAGGGCCGGGGAGCTGTTTTTT
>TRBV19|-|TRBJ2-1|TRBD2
CASTAPGTGRAGLAGGDYNEQFF
TGTGCCAGTACCGCTCCCGGGACAGGGCGCGCAGGACTAGCGGGAGGGGACTACAATGAGCAGTTCTTC
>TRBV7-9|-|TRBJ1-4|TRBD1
CASSLDRGSEKLFF
TGTGCCAGCAGCTTAGACAGGGGGAGTGAAAAACTGTTTTTT
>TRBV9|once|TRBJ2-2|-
CASSARETTGELFF
TGTGCCAGCAGCGCCCGGGAGACCACCGGGGAGCTGTTTTTT
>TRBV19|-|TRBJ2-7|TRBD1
CASSPDRGSYEQYF
TGTGCCAGTAGCCCCGACAGGGGCTCCTACGAGCAGTACTTC
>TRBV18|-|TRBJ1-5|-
CASSPETLRGNQPQHF
TGTGCCAGCTCACCAGAGACCTTGCGGGGCAATCAGCCCCAGCATTTT
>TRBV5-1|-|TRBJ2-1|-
CASSQVRGSSYNEQFF
TGCGCCAGCAGCCAAGTCCGCGGTTCCTCCTACAATGAGCAGTTCTTC
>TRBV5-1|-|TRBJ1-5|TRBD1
CASSPTGDPNQPQHF
TGCGCCAGCAGCCCCACAGGGGACCCTAATCAGCCCCAGCATTTT
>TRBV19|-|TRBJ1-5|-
CASSRGIAQHF
TGTGCCAGTAGTAGAGGGATAGCCCAGCATTTT
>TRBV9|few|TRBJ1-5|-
CASSVAGDQPQHF
TGTGCCAGCAGCGTAGCAGGTGATCAGCCCCAGCATTTT